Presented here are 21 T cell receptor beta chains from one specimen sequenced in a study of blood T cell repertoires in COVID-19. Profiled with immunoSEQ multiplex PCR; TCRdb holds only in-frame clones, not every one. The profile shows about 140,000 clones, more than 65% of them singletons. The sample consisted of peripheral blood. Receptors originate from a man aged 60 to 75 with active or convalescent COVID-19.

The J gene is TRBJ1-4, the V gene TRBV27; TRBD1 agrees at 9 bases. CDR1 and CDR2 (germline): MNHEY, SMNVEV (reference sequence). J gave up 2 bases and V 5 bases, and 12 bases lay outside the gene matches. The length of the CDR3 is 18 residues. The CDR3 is CASSPLQGAKGTNEKLFF. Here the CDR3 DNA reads TGTGCCAGCAGTCCCCTACAGGGGGCGAAGGGGACTAATGAAAAACTGTTTTTT.

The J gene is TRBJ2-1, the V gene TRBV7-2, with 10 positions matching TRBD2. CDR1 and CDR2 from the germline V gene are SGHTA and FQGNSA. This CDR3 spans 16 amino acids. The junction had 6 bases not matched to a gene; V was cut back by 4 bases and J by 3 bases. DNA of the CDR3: TGTGCCAGCAGCTACCTATGGACTAGCGGCTACAATGAGCAGTTCTTC. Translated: CASSYLWTSGYNEQFF.

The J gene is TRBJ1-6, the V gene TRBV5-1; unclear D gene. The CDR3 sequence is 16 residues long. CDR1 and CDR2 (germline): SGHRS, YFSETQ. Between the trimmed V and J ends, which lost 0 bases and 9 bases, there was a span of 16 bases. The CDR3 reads CASSLGSLLIGSPLHF. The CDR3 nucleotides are TGCGCCAGCAGCTTGGGAAGCCTACTAATTGGTTCACCCCTCCACTTT.

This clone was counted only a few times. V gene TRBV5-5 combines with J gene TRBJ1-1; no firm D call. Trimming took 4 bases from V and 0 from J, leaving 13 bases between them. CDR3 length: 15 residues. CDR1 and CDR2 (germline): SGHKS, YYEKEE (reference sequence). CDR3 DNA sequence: TGTGCCAGCAGCCCAAGGGAGGTGGTGAACACTGAAGCTTTCTTT. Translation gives CASSPREVVNTEAFF.

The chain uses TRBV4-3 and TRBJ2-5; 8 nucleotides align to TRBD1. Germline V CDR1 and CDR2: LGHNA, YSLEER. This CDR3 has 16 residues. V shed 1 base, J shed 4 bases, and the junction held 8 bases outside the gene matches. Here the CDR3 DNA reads TGCGCCAGCAGCCAAGGAAACGGACAGGGTCGAGAGACCCAGTACTTC. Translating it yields CASSQGNGQGRETQYF.

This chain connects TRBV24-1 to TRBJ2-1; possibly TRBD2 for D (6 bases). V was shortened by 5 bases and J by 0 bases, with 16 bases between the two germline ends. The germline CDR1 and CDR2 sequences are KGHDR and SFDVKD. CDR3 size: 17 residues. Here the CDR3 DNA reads TGTGCCACCAGTGCCCGGGGTAGCGGAAGCTCCTACAATGAGCAGTTCTTC. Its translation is CATSARGSGSSYNEQFF.

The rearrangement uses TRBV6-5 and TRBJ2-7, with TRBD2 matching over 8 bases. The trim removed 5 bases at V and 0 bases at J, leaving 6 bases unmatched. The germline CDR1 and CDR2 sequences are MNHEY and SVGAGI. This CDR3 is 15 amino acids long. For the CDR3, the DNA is TGTGCCAGCAGTAACCCGGGGACTAGCTCCTACGAGCAGTACTTC. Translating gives CASSNPGTSSYEQYF.

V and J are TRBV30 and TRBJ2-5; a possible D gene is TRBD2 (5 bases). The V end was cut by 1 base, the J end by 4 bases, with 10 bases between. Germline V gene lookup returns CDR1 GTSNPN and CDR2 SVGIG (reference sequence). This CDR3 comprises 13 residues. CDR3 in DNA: TGTGCCTGGAGTGGTGGACTGGGAGAGACCCAGTACTTC. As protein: CAWSGGLGETQYF.

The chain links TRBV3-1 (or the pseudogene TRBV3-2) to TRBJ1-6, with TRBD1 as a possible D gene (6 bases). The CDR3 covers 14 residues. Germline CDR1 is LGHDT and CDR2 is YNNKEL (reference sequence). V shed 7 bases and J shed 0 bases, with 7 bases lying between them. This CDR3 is CASTRGSYNSPLHF. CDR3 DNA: TGTGCCAGCACCAGGGGCTCCTATAATTCACCCCTCCACTTT.

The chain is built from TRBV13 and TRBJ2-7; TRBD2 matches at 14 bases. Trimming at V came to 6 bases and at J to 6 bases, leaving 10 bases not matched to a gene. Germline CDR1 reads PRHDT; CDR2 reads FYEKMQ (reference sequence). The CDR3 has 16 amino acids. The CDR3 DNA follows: TGTGCCAGCAGTACCGGGACTAGCGGGAGTATGGGCGAGCAGTACGTC. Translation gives CASSTGTSGSMGEQYV.

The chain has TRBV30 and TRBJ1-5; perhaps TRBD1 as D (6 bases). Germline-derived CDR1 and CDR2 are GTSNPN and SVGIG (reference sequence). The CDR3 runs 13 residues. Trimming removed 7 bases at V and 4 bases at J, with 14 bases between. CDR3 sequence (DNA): TGTGCCTATGAAACAGGGTTGAATCAGCCCCAGCATTTT. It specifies CAYETGLNQPQHF. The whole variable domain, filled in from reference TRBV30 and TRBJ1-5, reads SQTIHQWPATLVQPVGSPLSLECTVEGTSNPNLYWYRQAAGRGLQLLFYSVGIGQISSEVPQNLSASRPQDRQFILSSKKLLLSDSGFYLCAYETGLNQPQHFGDGTRLSIL.

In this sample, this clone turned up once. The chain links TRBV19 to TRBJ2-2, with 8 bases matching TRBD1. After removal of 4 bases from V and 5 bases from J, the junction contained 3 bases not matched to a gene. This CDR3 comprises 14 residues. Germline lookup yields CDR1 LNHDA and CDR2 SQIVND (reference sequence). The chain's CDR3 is CASSTTGVTGELFF. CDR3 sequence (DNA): TGTGCCAGTAGTACGACAGGGGTTACCGGGGAGCTGTTTTTT.

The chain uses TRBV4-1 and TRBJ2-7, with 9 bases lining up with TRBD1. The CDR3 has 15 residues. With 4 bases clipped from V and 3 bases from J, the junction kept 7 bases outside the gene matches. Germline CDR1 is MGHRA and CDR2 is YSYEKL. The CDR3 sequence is CASSPRGTGNYEQYF. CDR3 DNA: TGCGCCAGCAGCCCTCGCGGGACAGGGAACTACGAGCAGTACTTC.

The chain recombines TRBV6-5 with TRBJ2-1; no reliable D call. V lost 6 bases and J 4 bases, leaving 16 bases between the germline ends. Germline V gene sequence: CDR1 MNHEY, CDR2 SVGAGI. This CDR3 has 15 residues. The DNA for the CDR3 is TGTGCCAGCAGCACGACGAGGAGTATTTACAATGAGCAGTTCTTC. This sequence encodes CASSTTRSIYNEQFF.

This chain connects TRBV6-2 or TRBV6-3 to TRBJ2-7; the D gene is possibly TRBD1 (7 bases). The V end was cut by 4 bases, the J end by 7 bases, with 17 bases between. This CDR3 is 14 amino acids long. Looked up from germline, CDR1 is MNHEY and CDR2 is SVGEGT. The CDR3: CASSSTGPGGEQYV. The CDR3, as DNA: TGTGCCAGCAGTTCGACAGGGCCTGGGGGGGAGCAGTACGTC.

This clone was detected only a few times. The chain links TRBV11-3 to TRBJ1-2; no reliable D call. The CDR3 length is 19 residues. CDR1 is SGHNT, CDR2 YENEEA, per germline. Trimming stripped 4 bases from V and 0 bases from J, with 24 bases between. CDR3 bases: TGTGCCAGCAGCTCACTCCGGGAATTGGGATACGAAGCTAACTATGGCTACACCTTC. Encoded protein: CASSSLRELGYEANYGYTF. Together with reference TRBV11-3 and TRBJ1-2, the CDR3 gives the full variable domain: EAGVVQSPRYKIIEKKQPVAFWCNPISGHNTLYWYLQNLGQGPELLIRYENEEAVDDSQLPKDRFSAERLKGVDSTLKIQPAELGDSAVYLCASSSLRELGYEANYGYTFGSGTRLTVV.

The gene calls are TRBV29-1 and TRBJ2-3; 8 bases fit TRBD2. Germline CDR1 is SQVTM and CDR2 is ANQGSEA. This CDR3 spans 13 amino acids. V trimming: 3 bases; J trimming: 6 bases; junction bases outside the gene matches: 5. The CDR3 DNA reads TGCAGCGTTGATGGCGGGGGGCCGGATACGCAGTATTTT. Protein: CSVDGGGPDTQYF.

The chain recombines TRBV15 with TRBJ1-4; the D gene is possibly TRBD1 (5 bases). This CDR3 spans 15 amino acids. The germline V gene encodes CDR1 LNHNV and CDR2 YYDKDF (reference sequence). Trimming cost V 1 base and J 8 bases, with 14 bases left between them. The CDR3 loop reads CATSRGGGIQEKLFF. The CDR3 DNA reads TGTGCCACCAGCAGAGGGGGGGGGATTCAGGAAAAACTGTTTTTT.

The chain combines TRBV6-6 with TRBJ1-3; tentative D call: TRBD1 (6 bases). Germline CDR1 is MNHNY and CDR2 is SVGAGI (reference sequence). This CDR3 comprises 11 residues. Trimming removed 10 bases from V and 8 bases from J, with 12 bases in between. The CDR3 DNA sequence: TGTGCCACAGGGGAGGGTGACACCATATATTTT. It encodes CATGEGDTIYF.

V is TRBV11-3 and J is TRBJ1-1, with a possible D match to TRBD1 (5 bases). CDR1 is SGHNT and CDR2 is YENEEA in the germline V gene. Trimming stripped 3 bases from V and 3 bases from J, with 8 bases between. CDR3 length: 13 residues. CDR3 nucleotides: TGTGCCAGCAGCTTTGAAGGGGACACTGAAGCTTTCTTT. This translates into CASSFEGDTEAFF.

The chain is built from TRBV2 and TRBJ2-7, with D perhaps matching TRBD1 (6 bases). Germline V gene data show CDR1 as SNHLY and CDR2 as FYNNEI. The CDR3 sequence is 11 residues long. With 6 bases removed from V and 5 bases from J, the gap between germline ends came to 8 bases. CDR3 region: CASRWTDEQYF. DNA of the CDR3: TGTGCCAGCAGGTGGACAGACGAGCAGTACTTC.